Each of the 6 T cell receptor beta chains below was sequenced from the same sample in a study of identical twins. TCRdb called the 5' RACE reads again in MiXCR, with one record for every CDR3 protein. This table has roughly 200,000 distinct CDR3 sequences, about 15% appearing once. In addition, the sample was reused for a study of T cells expressing NK-cell markers.

The sample comprised CD8+ T cells sorted from blood. These receptor sequences come from a young woman in good health.

This clonotype was seen more than once but under ten times. This sequence joins TRBV7-9 and TRBJ2-7, with D uncertain. The CDR3 spans 13 residues. V lost 3 bases and J 0 bases, leaving 6 bases between the germline ends. Germline CDR1 and CDR2: SEHNR and FQNEAQ (reference sequence). The CDR3 is CASSFSSSYEQYF. CDR3 DNA: TGTGCCAGCAGCTTTAGCAGCTCCTACGAGCAGTACTTC.

This clonotype was observed a few times. The rearrangement uses TRBV6-5 and TRBJ1-3; D is possibly TRBD1 (5 bases). This CDR3 region has 16 residues. The ends were cut back, 0 bases at V and 8 bases at J, with 17 bases in the middle. Germline V CDR1 and CDR2: MNHEY, SVGAGI. CDR3 DNA: TGTGCCAGCAGTTACTCCCCGGGGGTCCCAGGAGACACCATATATTTT. Its protein is CASSYSPGVPGDTIYF.

The rearrangement joins TRBV5-1 to TRBJ2-1, with a tentative D call TRBD1 (5 bases). Germline V gene data show CDR1 as SGHRS and CDR2 as YFSETQ. The V end lost 0 bases, the J end lost 5 bases, and 15 bases lay between the germline ends. The CDR3 length is 16 residues. In DNA, the CDR3 is TGCGCCAGCAGCTTGGCCGTGGGGCCGAACAACAATGAGCAGTTCTTC. Encoded protein: CASSLAVGPNNNEQFF.

This clonotype was counted at least ten times. This chain joins TRBV20-1 and TRBJ2-5; tentative D call: TRBD2 (5 bases). The germline V and J ends were trimmed by 0 bases and 4 bases, with 15 bases remaining between them. Germline V gene sequence: CDR1 DFQATT, CDR2 SNEGSKA (reference sequence). The CDR3 totals 15 residues. CDR3 region: CSARDIARIGETQYF. CDR3 nucleotides: TGCAGTGCTAGAGATATAGCGCGGATTGGAGAGACCCAGTACTTC.

The V call is TRBV11-2, the J call TRBJ2-1; possible D gene TRBD1, 6 bases. The V and J ends lost 5 bases and 0 bases respectively, with 17 bases between them. The CDR3 is 17 amino acids. Germline V gives CDR1 SGHAT, CDR2 FQNNGV. CDR3 protein: CASSGFIRGSSYNEQFF. The CDR3, as DNA: TGTGCCAGCAGCGGATTCATCAGGGGTAGCTCCTACAATGAGCAGTTCTTC.

This clonotype has a handful of counts. The chain joins TRBV7-3 to TRBJ2-6, with D perhaps TRBD1 or TRBD2 (5 bases each). The CDR3 is 18 residues long. The V end was cut by 4 bases, the J end by 0 bases, with 16 bases between. From germline, CDR1 is SGHTA and CDR2 FQGTGA. The CDR3 DNA reads TGTGCCAGCAGCTCCGTGGTGAGGGACCACTCTGGGGCCAACGTCCTGACTTTC. It translates to CASSSVVRDHSGANVLTF.